Described below is a single T cell receptor (beta chain) sequence and its context. This record belongs to a study of control samples from healthy donors and cancer patients. Method: immunoSEQ multiplex PCR; TCRdb's copy keeps in-frame clones and lacks some. The sample contains about 180,000 clones, 90% of which appear only once. V lost 3 bases and J 4 bases, leaving 9 bases between the germline ends. Germline V CDR1 and CDR2: SGHAT, FQNNGV. The CDR3 is 13 residues long. The TCR sequence derives from a woman in her 50s in good health. This rearrangement joins TRBV11-2 to TRBJ1-1; D is ambiguous. The sequenced material came from blood. The CDR3 here is CASSLTRGTEAFF. The CDR3 bases are TGTGCCAGCAGCTTGACCCGAGGCACTGAAGCTTTCTTT.